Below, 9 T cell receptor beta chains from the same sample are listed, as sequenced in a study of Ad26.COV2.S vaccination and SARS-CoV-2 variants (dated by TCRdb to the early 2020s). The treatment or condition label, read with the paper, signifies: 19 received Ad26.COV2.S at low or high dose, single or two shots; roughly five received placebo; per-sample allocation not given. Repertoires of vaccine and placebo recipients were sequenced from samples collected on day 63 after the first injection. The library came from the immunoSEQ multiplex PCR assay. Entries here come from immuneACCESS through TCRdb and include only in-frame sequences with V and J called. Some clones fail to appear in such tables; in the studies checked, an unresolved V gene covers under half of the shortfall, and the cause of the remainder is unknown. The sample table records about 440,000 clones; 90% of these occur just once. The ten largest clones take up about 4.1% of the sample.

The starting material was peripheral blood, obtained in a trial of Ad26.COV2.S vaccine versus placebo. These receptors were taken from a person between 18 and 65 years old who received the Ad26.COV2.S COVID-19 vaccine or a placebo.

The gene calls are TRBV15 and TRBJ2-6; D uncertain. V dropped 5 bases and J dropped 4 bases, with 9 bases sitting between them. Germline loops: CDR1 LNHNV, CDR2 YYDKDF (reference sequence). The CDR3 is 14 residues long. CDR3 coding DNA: TGTGCCACCAGCCTGGCCCCAGGGGCCAACGTCCTGACTTTC. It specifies CATSLAPGANVLTF.

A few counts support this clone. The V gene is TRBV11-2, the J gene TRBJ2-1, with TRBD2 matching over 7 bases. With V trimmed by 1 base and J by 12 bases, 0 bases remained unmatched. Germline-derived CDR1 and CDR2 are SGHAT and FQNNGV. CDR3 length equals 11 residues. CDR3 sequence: CASSLVAGQFF. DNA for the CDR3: TGTGCCAGCAGCTTAGTAGCGGGGCAGTTCTTC.

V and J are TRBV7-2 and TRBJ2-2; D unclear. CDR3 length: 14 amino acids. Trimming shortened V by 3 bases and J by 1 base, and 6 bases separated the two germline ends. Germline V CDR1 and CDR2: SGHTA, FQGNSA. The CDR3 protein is CASSFTMNTGELFF. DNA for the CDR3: TGTGCCAGCAGCTTTACTATGAACACCGGGGAGCTGTTTTTT.

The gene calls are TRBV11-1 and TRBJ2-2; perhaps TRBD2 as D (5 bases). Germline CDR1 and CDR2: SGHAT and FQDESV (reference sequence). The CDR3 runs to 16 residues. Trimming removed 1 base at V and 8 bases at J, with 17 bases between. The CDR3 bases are TGTGCCAGCAGCTTAGTCGTCGGGCTAGCAACGGGGGAGCTGTTTTTT. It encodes CASSLVVGLATGELFF. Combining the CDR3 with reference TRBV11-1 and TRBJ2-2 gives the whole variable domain EAEVAQSPRYKITEKSQAVAFWCDPISGHATLYWYRQILGQGPELLVQFQDESVVDDSQLPKDRFSAERLKGVDSTLKIQPAELGDSAMYLCASSLVVGLATGELFFGEGSRLTVL.

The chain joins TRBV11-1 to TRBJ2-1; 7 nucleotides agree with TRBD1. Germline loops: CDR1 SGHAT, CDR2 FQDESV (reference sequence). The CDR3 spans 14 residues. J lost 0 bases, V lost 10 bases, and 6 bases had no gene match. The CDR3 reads CATRGQTSYNEQFF. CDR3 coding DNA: TGTGCCACGAGGGGGCAGACCTCCTACAATGAGCAGTTCTTC.

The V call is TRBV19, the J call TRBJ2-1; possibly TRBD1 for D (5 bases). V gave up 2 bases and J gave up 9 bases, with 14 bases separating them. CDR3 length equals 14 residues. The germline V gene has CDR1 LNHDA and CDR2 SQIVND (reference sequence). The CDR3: CASSIQGGRGEQFF. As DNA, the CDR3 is TGTGCCAGTAGTATACAGGGCGGAAGGGGTGAGCAGTTCTTC.

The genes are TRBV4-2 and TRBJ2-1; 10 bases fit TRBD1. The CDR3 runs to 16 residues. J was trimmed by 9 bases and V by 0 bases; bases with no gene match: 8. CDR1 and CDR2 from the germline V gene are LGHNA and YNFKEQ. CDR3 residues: CASSQDNEGQGCEQFF. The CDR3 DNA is TGTGCCAGCAGCCAAGATAACGAGGGACAGGGGTGTGAGCAGTTCTTC.

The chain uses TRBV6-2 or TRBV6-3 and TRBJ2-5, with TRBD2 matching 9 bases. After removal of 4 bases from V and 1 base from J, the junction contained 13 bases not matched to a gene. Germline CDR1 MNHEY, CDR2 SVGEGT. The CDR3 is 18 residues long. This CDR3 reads CASSSPIAGEVPQETQYF. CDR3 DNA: TGTGCCAGCAGTTCCCCAATAGCGGGAGAGGTGCCCCAAGAGACCCAGTACTTC.

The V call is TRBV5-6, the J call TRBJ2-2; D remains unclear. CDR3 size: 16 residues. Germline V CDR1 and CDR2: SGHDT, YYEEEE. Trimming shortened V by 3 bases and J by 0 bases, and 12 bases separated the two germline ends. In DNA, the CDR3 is TGTGCCAGCAGCTCTCTAGGACGGTCGAACACCGGGGAGCTGTTTTTT. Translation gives CASSSLGRSNTGELFF.